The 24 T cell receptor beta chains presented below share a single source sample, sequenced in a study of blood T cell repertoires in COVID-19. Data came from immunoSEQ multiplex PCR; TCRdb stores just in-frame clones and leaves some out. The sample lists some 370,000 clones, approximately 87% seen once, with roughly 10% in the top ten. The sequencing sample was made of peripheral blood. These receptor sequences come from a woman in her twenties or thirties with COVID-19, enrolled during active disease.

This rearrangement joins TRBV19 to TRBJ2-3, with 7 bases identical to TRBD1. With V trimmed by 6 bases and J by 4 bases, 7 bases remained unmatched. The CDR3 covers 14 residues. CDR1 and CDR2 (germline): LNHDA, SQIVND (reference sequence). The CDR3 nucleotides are TGTGCCAGTAGCCCACAGGGGACCGCAGATACGCAGTATTTT. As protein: CASSPQGTADTQYF.

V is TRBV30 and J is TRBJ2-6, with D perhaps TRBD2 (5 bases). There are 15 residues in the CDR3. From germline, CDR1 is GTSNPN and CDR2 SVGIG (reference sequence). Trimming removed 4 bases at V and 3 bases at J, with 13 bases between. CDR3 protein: CAWTPGGFGANVLTF. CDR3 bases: TGTGCCTGGACCCCCGGAGGCTTTGGGGCCAACGTCCTGACTTTC.

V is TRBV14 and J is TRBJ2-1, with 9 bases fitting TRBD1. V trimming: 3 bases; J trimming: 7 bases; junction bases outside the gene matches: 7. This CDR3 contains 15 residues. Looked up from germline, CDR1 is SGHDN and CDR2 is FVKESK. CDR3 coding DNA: TGTGCCAGCAGCCAGGGACAGGGTAAGAAGAATGAGCAGTTCTTC. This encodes CASSQGQGKKNEQFF.

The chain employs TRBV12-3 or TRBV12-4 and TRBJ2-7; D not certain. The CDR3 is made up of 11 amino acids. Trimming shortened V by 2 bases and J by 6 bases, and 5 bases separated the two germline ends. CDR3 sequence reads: CASSLSLEQYF. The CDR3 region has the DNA TGTGCCAGCAGTTTATCCCTCGAGCAGTACTTC.

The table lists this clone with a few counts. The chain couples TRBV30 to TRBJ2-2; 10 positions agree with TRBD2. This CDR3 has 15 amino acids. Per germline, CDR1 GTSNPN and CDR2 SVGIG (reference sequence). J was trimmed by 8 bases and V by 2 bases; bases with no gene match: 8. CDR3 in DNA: TGTGCCTGGAGTCCCGGACTAGCGGAGACGGGGGAGCTGTTTTTT. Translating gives CAWSPGLAETGELFF.

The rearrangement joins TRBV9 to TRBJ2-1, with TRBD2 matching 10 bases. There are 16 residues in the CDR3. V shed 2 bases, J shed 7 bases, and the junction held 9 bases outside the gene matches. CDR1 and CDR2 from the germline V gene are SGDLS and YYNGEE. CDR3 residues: CASSVGAGGPGNEQFF. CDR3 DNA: TGTGCCAGCAGCGTGGGAGCGGGAGGGCCAGGGAATGAGCAGTTCTTC.

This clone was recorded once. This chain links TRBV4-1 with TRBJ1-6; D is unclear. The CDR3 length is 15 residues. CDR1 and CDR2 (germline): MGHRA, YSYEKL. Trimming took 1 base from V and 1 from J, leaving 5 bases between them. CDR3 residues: CASSQGHSYNSPLHF. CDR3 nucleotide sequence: TGCGCCAGCAGCCAAGGACATTCCTATAATTCACCCCTCCACTTT.

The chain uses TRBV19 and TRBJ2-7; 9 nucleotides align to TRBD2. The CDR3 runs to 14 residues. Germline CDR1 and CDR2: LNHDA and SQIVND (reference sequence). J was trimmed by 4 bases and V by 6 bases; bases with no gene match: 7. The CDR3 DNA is TGTGCCAGTAGAGGTCTAGCGGGAAGTTACGAGCAGTACTTC. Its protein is CASRGLAGSYEQYF.

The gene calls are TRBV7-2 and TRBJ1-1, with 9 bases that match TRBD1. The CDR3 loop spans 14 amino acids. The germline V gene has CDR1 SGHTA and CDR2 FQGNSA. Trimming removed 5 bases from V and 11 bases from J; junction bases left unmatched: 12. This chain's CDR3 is CASSPDRGALSAFF. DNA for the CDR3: TGTGCCAGCAGCCCAGACAGGGGGGCACTTTCGGCTTTCTTT.

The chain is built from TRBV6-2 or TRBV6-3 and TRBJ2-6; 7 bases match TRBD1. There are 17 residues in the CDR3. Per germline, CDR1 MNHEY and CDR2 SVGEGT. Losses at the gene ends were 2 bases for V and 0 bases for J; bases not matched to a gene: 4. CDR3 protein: CASSYRGPLSGANVLTF. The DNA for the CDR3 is TGTGCCAGCAGTTACAGGGGGCCCCTCTCTGGGGCCAACGTCCTGACTTTC.

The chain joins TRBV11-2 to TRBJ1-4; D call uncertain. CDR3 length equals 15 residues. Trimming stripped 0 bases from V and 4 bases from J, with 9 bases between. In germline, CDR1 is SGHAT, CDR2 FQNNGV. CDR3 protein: CASSLDWRYNEKLFF. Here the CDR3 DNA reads TGTGCCAGCAGCTTAGACTGGAGGTATAATGAAAAACTGTTTTTT.

The DNA of the CDR3 is TGTGCCAGCAGTTTAGGTGGGGGAGGCACTGAAGCTTTCTTT. Its translation is CASSLGGGGTEAFF. V and J are TRBV27 and TRBJ1-1, with D possibly TRBD1 on 5 matching bases. The CDR3 sequence is 14 residues long. From germline, CDR1 is MNHEY and CDR2 SMNVEV (reference sequence). V was shortened by 2 bases and J by 4 bases, with 11 bases between the two germline ends.

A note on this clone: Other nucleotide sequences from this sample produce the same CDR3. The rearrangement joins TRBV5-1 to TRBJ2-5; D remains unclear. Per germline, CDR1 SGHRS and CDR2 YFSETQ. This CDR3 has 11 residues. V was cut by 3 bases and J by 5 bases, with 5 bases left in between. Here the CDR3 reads CASSSRETQYF. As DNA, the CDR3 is TGCGCCAGCAGCTCGAGGGAGACCCAGTACTTC. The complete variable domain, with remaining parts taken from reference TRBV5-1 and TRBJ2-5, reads KAGVTQTPRYLIKTRGQQVTLSCSPISGHRSVSWYQQTPGQGLQFLFEYFSETQRNKGNFPGRFSGRQFSNSRSEMNVSTLELGDSALYLCASSSRETQYFGPGTRLLVL.

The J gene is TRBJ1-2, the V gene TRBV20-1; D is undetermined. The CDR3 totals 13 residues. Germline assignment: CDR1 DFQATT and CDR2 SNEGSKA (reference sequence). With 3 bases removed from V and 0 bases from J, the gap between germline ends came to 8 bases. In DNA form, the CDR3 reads TGCAGTGCTAGTCAACAGACTAACTATGGCTACACCTTC. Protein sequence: CSASQQTNYGYTF.

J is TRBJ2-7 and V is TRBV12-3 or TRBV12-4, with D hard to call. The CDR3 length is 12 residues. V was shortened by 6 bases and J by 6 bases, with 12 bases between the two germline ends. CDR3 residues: CASSWSMGEQYF. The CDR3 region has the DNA TGTGCCAGCAGCTGGAGTATGGGCGAGCAGTACTTC.

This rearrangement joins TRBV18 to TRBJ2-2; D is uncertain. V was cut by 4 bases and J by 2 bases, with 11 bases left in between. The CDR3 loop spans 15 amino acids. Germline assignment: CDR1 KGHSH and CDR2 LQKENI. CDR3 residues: CASSLAADNTGELFF. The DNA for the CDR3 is TGTGCCAGCTCACTGGCCGCAGATAACACCGGGGAGCTGTTTTTT.

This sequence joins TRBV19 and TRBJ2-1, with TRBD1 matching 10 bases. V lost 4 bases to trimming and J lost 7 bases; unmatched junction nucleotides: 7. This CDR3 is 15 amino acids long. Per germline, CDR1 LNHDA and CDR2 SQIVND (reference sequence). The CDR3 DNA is TGTGCCAGTAGTACGCCGGGACAGGGGCCTAATGAGCAGTTCTTC. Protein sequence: CASSTPGQGPNEQFF.

The CDR3 region is CSVVTGTSGANVLTF. As DNA, the CDR3 is TGCAGCGTCGTGACAGGTACCTCTGGGGCCAACGTCCTGACTTTC. J is TRBJ2-6 and V is TRBV29-1, with TRBD1 as a possible D gene (6 bases). This CDR3 spans 15 amino acids. The V gene's germline CDR1 is SQVTM and CDR2 ANQGSEA. Deletions cut 6 bases from V and 0 bases from J, with 12 bases between.

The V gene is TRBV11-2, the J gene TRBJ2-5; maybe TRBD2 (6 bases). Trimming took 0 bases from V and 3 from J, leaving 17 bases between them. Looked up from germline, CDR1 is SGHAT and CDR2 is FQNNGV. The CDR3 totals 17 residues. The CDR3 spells CASSLDIDSRGEETQYF. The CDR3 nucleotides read TGTGCCAGCAGCTTAGATATTGACTCCCGCGGGGAAGAGACCCAGTACTTC. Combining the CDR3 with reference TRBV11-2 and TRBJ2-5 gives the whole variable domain EAGVAQSPRYKIIEKRQSVAFWCNPISGHATLYWYQQILGQGPKLLIQFQNNGVVDDSQLPKDRFSAERLKGVDSTLKIQPAKLEDSAVYLCASSLDIDSRGEETQYFGPGTRLLVL.

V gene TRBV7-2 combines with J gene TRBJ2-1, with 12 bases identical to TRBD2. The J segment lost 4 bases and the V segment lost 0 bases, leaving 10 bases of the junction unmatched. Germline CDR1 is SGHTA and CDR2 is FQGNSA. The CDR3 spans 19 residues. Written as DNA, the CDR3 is TGTGCCAGCAGCTTAGCGGGACTAGCGGGCTCCCCTAGTTACAATGAGCAGTTCTTC. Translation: CASSLAGLAGSPSYNEQFF.

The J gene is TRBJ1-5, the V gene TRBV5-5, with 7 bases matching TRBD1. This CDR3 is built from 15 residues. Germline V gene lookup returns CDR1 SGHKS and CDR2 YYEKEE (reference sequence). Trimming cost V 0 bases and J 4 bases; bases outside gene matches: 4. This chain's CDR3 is CASSLEGASNQPQHF. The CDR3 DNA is TGTGCCAGCAGCTTGGAGGGGGCAAGTAATCAGCCCCAGCATTTT.

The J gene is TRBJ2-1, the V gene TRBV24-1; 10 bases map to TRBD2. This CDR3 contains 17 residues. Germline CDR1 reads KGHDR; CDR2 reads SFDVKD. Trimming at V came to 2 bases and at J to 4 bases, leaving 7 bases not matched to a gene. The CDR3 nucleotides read TGTGCCACCAGTGATTCAGCCGGGACTAGCGTTTACAATGAGCAGTTCTTC. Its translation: CATSDSAGTSVYNEQFF.

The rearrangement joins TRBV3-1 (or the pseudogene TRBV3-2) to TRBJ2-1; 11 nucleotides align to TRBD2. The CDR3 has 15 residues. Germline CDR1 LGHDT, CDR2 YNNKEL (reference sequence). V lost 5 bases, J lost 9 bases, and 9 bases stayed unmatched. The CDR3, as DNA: TGTGCCAGCAGCAGGATAGCGGGAGGGCAGGTTGAGCAGTTCTTC. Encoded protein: CASSRIAGGQVEQFF.

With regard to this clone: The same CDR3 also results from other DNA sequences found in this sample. This CDR3 is CASSQGEGGETQYF. The CDR3 nucleotides are TGCGCCAGCAGCCAAGGGGAGGGGGGAGAGACCCAGTACTTC. This sequence joins TRBV4-1 and TRBJ2-5, with a weak D call TRBD2 (7 bases). The germline V gene encodes CDR1 MGHRA and CDR2 YSYEKL. V was trimmed by 1 base and J by 4 bases, leaving 10 bases between them. The CDR3 runs 14 residues.